This T cell receptor beta chain is drawn from a study of blood T cell repertoires in COVID-19. Study overall: The study drew acute and convalescent COVID-19 samples from the United States, Italy and Spain.

The CDR3 consists of 16 residues. The J segment lost 3 bases and the V segment lost 3 bases, leaving 10 bases of the junction unmatched. CDR1 SGHRS and CDR2 YFSETQ come from the germline V gene. Clinical histories supplied by participants themselves formed the basis of cohort assignment. TCRdb keeps only in-frame clones here, not all; method: immunoSEQ multiplex PCR. The sample has 230,000 or so clones; almost 90% are singletons. V usage is TRBV5-1 and J usage is TRBJ2-7; 9 bases map to TRBD2. Sequencing used PBMCs or T cells enriched from blood (not recorded which). This clonotype originated in a woman in her forties or fifties with acute COVID-19. The CDR3 reads CASSWGTGLASYEQYF. For the CDR3, the DNA is TGCGCCAGCAGCTGGGGGACGGGACTAGCCAGCTACGAGCAGTACTTC.